A selection of T cell receptor beta chains follows, all from one sample in a study of beta chain features in type 1 diabetes. Only in-frame clones appear in the TCRdb table, and some are missing; sequencing was by immunoSEQ multiplex PCR. The sample includes about 900,000 clones, roughly 15% of them seen just once. Material for sequencing was naive CD4+ T cells from blood. Every receptor here comes from a woman aged 18-29 years in good health. The CDR3 runs from the conserved cysteine through the conserved F or W. A D gene is named only where the DNA matches it firmly. The size of a clone is reported for some rows only, either as once, few or many, or as a class for expanded clones.

d_gene: -
j_gene: TRBJ1-3
abundance: -
v_gene: TRBV7-2
CDR3nt: TGTGCCAGCAGCCTGACCGGGACCCCGAGCTCTGGAAACACCATATATTTT
CDR3aa: CASSLTGTPSSGNTIYF

d_gene: -
j_gene: TRBJ2-1
abundance: few
v_gene: TRBV10-3
CDR3nt: TGTGCCATCAGTGAGGGTGGAGAGGGTCCGTTCTTC
CDR3aa: CAISEGGEGPFF

d_gene: -
j_gene: TRBJ2-1
abundance: -
v_gene: TRBV15
CDR3nt: TGTGCCACCAGCAGAGTCCAGGGAGGCAATGAGCAGTTCTTC
CDR3aa: CATSRVQGGNEQFF

d_gene: TRBD1
j_gene: TRBJ1-1
abundance: -
v_gene: TRBV18
CDR3nt: TGTGCCAGCTCACCAGATAGGGACAGGGAATCTTTCTTT
CDR3aa: CASSPDRDRESFF

d_gene: TRBD2
j_gene: TRBJ2-4
abundance: -
v_gene: TRBV2
CDR3nt: TGTGCCAGCAGTGAAGTTGGGGGACTAGCGGGAGGGCAGGGAGCCAAAAACATTCAGTACTTC
CDR3aa: CASSEVGGLAGGQGAKNIQYF

d_gene: TRBD1
j_gene: TRBJ2-7
abundance: -
v_gene: TRBV5-6
CDR3nt: TGTGCCAGCAGCTTGCTGCCCCCGGGACAGATTGGCTACGAGCAGTACTTC
CDR3aa: CASSLLPPGQIGYEQYF

d_gene: -
j_gene: TRBJ2-2
abundance: -
v_gene: TRBV28
CDR3nt: TGTGCCAGCAGTTTCTGGCCGGGCGGCTCGAGATCGAACACCGGGGAGCTGTTTTTT
CDR3aa: CASSFWPGGSRSNTGELFF

d_gene: TRBD1
j_gene: TRBJ2-2
abundance: -
v_gene: TRBV23-1
CDR3nt: TGCGCCAGCAGTAACAGGGGGCGCGGCACCGGGGAGCTGTTTTTT
CDR3aa: CASSNRGRGTGELFF

d_gene: -
j_gene: TRBJ1-1
abundance: -
v_gene: TRBV5-1
CDR3nt: TGCGCCAGCAGGGGCCCCGCCGGGACTGCGAACACTGAAGCTTTCTTT
CDR3aa: CASRGPAGTANTEAFF

d_gene: -
j_gene: TRBJ2-7
abundance: few
v_gene: TRBV9
CDR3nt: TGTGCCAGCAGCGCCAGGGGGGACATGAGCTCCTACGAGCAGTACTTC
CDR3aa: CASSARGDMSSYEQYF

d_gene: TRBD2
j_gene: TRBJ2-1
abundance: -
v_gene: TRBV7-6
CDR3nt: TGTGCCAGCAGCCCGAGGGACTATTACAATGAGCAGTTCTTC
CDR3aa: CASSPRDYYNEQFF

d_gene: -
j_gene: TRBJ2-3
abundance: few
v_gene: TRBV18
CDR3nt: TGTGCCAGCTCACCTATAGCGGATACGCAGTATTTT
CDR3aa: CASSPIADTQYF

d_gene: TRBD1
j_gene: TRBJ1-1
abundance: -
v_gene: TRBV29-1
CDR3nt: TGCAGCGTATGGACAGGGATTGTAGGCACTGAAGCTTTCTTT
CDR3aa: CSVWTGIVGTEAFF

d_gene: -
j_gene: TRBJ2-1
abundance: many
v_gene: TRBV14
CDR3nt: TGTGCCAGCAGCCGGGACTACAATGAGCAGTTCTTC
CDR3aa: CASSRDYNEQFF

d_gene: TRBD1
j_gene: TRBJ1-6
abundance: -
v_gene: TRBV7-9
CDR3nt: TGTGCCAGCAGCTCCCCGACAGGGAGTACATTTAATTCACCCCTCCACTTT
CDR3aa: CASSSPTGSTFNSPLHF

d_gene: -
j_gene: TRBJ2-6
abundance: -
v_gene: TRBV10-3
CDR3nt: TGTGCCATCAGAGGGGACTCTGGGGCCAACGTCCTGACTTTC
CDR3aa: CAIRGDSGANVLTF

d_gene: -
j_gene: TRBJ1-5
abundance: -
v_gene: TRBV2
CDR3nt: TGTGCCAGCAGCCCCACACCCAGGACTTATAGCAATCAGCCCCAGCATTTT
CDR3aa: CASSPTPRTYSNQPQHF

d_gene: -
j_gene: TRBJ1-1
abundance: -
v_gene: TRBV5-6
CDR3nt: TGTGCCAGCAGCAAAGGGACGGCGGACACTGAAGCTTTCTTT
CDR3aa: CASSKGTADTEAFF

d_gene: -
j_gene: TRBJ1-1
abundance: few
v_gene: TRBV7-9
CDR3nt: TGTGCCAGCAGCTTAAGGGCAGGGAACACTGAAGCTTTCTTT
CDR3aa: CASSLRAGNTEAFF

d_gene: -
j_gene: TRBJ2-2
abundance: few
v_gene: TRBV10-3
CDR3nt: TGTGCCATCAGCCCTACGGTTGGGGAGCTGTTTTTT
CDR3aa: CAISPTVGELFF

d_gene: TRBD2
j_gene: TRBJ2-5
abundance: -
v_gene: TRBV7-9
CDR3nt: TGTGCCAGCAGCTCGGGACTAGCGGGATCGGAGACCCAGTACTTC
CDR3aa: CASSSGLAGSETQYF

d_gene: -
j_gene: TRBJ1-6
abundance: -
v_gene: TRBV5-6
CDR3nt: TGTGCCAGCAGCTTGCTCCGTTCACCCCTCCACTTT
CDR3aa: CASSLLRSPLHF

d_gene: -
j_gene: TRBJ1-2
abundance: -
v_gene: TRBV28
CDR3nt: TGTGCCAGCAGTAGACCCGGGACAAGAGGTACCTATGGCTACACCTTC
CDR3aa: CASSRPGTRGTYGYTF

d_gene: -
j_gene: TRBJ2-2
abundance: -
v_gene: TRBV20-1
CDR3nt: TGCAGTGCTAGCTACACCGGGGAGCTGTTTTTT
CDR3aa: CSASYTGELFF

d_gene: -
j_gene: TRBJ2-3
abundance: few
v_gene: TRBV6-5
CDR3nt: TGTGCCAGCAGTTACGGAAGCGGGCCTAGCACAGATACGCAGTATTTT
CDR3aa: CASSYGSGPSTDTQYF

d_gene: -
j_gene: TRBJ1-5
abundance: -
v_gene: TRBV19
CDR3nt: TGTGCCAGTAGTTGGTCAGGGACTCAGCCCCAGCATTTT
CDR3aa: CASSWSGTQPQHF

d_gene: TRBD1
j_gene: TRBJ2-5
abundance: -
v_gene: TRBV18
CDR3nt: TGTGCCAGCTCACCAAGACAGGGGCCAGAAGAGACCCAGTACTTC
CDR3aa: CASSPRQGPEETQYF

d_gene: TRBD2
j_gene: TRBJ2-5
abundance: few
v_gene: TRBV7-8
CDR3nt: TGTGCCAGCAGCTTAAATAGCGGGAGGCAAGCAGAGACCCAGTACTTC
CDR3aa: CASSLNSGRQAETQYF

d_gene: -
j_gene: TRBJ2-1
abundance: few
v_gene: TRBV19
CDR3nt: TGTGCCAGTAGCCGTAGACCGGGATCTTATGATGAGCAGTTCTTC
CDR3aa: CASSRRPGSYDEQFF

d_gene: TRBD1
j_gene: TRBJ2-7
abundance: -
v_gene: TRBV2
CDR3nt: TGTGCCAGCAGTGAAAGTGGACAGGGGGCCTACGAGCAGTACTTC
CDR3aa: CASSESGQGAYEQYF

d_gene: TRBD1
j_gene: TRBJ1-5
abundance: few
v_gene: TRBV7-6
CDR3nt: TGTGCCAGCAGCTTAGGATCTCCAGGGGGAAATCAGCCCCAGCATTTT
CDR3aa: CASSLGSPGGNQPQHF

d_gene: -
j_gene: TRBJ2-3
abundance: -
v_gene: TRBV27
CDR3nt: TGTGCCAGCAGTTTATGGGCTAGCACAGATACGCAGTATTTT
CDR3aa: CASSLWASTDTQYF

d_gene: -
j_gene: TRBJ1-3
abundance: -
v_gene: TRBV29-1
CDR3nt: TGCAGCGTTGAAAGTGTGGAATACGGAAACACCATATATTTT
CDR3aa: CSVESVEYGNTIYF

d_gene: -
j_gene: TRBJ1-3
abundance: -
v_gene: TRBV2
CDR3nt: TGTGCCAGCAGTTCACAGAGCTCTGGAAACACCATATATTTT
CDR3aa: CASSSQSSGNTIYF

d_gene: -
j_gene: TRBJ2-3
abundance: -
v_gene: TRBV5-1
CDR3nt: TGCGCCAGCAGCTCGTTCACAGATACGCAGTATTTT
CDR3aa: CASSSFTDTQYF

d_gene: TRBD2
j_gene: TRBJ2-5
abundance: -
v_gene: TRBV7-3
CDR3nt: TGTGCCAGCAGCTGGACTAGCACGGAGACCCAGTACTTC
CDR3aa: CASSWTSTETQYF

d_gene: TRBD1
j_gene: TRBJ2-3
abundance: -
v_gene: TRBV5-1
CDR3nt: TGCGCCAGCAGCTTCCAGGGGGCCGTAACAGATACGCAGTATTTT
CDR3aa: CASSFQGAVTDTQYF

d_gene: TRBD2
j_gene: TRBJ2-3
abundance: few
v_gene: TRBV7-9
CDR3nt: TGTGCCAGCAGCACCGGACTAGCGGGAAGCTCAGATACGCAGTATTTT
CDR3aa: CASSTGLAGSSDTQYF

d_gene: TRBD1
j_gene: TRBJ2-7
abundance: few
v_gene: TRBV2
CDR3nt: TGTGCCAGCAGGAGACAGGGTTTTTACGAGCAGTACTTC
CDR3aa: CASRRQGFYEQYF

d_gene: -
j_gene: TRBJ1-2
abundance: -
v_gene: TRBV6-1
CDR3nt: TGTGCCAGCAGCACAACTAATAACTATGGCTACACCTTC
CDR3aa: CASSTTNNYGYTF

d_gene: -
j_gene: TRBJ2-7
abundance: -
v_gene: TRBV11-2
CDR3nt: TGTGCCAGCAGTCCCTCCGGGACACTGGAACTTTACGAGCAGTACTTC
CDR3aa: CASSPSGTLELYEQYF

d_gene: -
j_gene: TRBJ1-2
abundance: few
v_gene: TRBV28
CDR3nt: TGTGCCAGCGGTCGGCGGGGCTATGGCTACACCTTC
CDR3aa: CASGRRGYGYTF

d_gene: -
j_gene: TRBJ2-6
abundance: -
v_gene: TRBV2
CDR3nt: TGTGCCAGCAGACGAAGTTTGGGAGGGGCCAACGTCCTGACTTTC
CDR3aa: CASRRSLGGANVLTF

d_gene: TRBD1
j_gene: TRBJ2-5
abundance: -
v_gene: TRBV25-1
CDR3nt: TGTGCCAGCAGTGAGACAGGGTCCCGGGAGACCCAGTACTTC
CDR3aa: CASSETGSRETQYF

d_gene: -
j_gene: TRBJ2-7
abundance: once
v_gene: TRBV7-2
CDR3nt: TGTGCCAGCAGCTTAATGGGTGGCAGGACCGAGCAGTACTTC
CDR3aa: CASSLMGGRTEQYF

d_gene: TRBD1
j_gene: TRBJ2-7
abundance: few
v_gene: TRBV6-5
CDR3nt: TGTGCCAGCAGTCGACAGGGCCCCTCCTACGAGCAGTACTTC
CDR3aa: CASSRQGPSYEQYF

d_gene: TRBD2
j_gene: TRBJ2-5
abundance: few
v_gene: TRBV7-2
CDR3nt: TGTGCCAGCAGCTTAACTAGCGGGAGAAGACAATACCAAGAGACCCAGTACTTC
CDR3aa: CASSLTSGRRQYQETQYF

d_gene: -
j_gene: TRBJ1-1
abundance: few
v_gene: TRBV7-2
CDR3nt: TGTGCCAGCAGCCCTAGACTCATGAACACTGAAGCTTTCTTT
CDR3aa: CASSPRLMNTEAFF

d_gene: -
j_gene: TRBJ2-5
abundance: -
v_gene: TRBV4-2
CDR3nt: TGTGCCAGCAGCCAATCGAGCAGAAAAGAGACCCAGTACTTC
CDR3aa: CASSQSSRKETQYF

d_gene: -
j_gene: TRBJ2-3
abundance: few
v_gene: TRBV5-1
CDR3nt: TGCGCCAGCAGCTTGGATACAGCAAGGGATACGCAGTATTTT
CDR3aa: CASSLDTARDTQYF

d_gene: -
j_gene: TRBJ2-5
abundance: few
v_gene: TRBV25-1
CDR3nt: TGTGCCAGCAGTGTAAATGGGGGACGGGAGACCCAGTACTTC
CDR3aa: CASSVNGGRETQYF

d_gene: -
j_gene: TRBJ1-4
abundance: few
v_gene: TRBV6-5
CDR3nt: TGTGCCAGCAGCCTCGACAAGGAAAAACTGTTTTTT
CDR3aa: CASSLDKEKLFF

d_gene: -
j_gene: TRBJ2-2
abundance: few
v_gene: TRBV11-2
CDR3nt: TGTGCCAGCAGCTCCCCGAGTAGCGGCAACACCGGGGAGCTGTTTTTT
CDR3aa: CASSSPSSGNTGELFF

d_gene: TRBD2
j_gene: TRBJ2-2
abundance: few
v_gene: TRBV4-2
CDR3nt: TGTGCCAGCAGCCATCGAGCGGGAGGGAACACCGGGGAGCTGTTTTTT
CDR3aa: CASSHRAGGNTGELFF

d_gene: -
j_gene: TRBJ2-1
abundance: -
v_gene: TRBV7-3
CDR3nt: TGTGCCAGCAGCCCGTCTCGTAACAATGAGCAGTTCTTC
CDR3aa: CASSPSRNNEQFF

d_gene: TRBD2
j_gene: TRBJ2-1
abundance: -
v_gene: TRBV11-1
CDR3nt: TGTGCCAGCAGCTTAAGCGGGAGTTTGGATGAGCAGTTCTTC
CDR3aa: CASSLSGSLDEQFF

d_gene: -
j_gene: TRBJ1-2
abundance: -
v_gene: TRBV28
CDR3nt: TGTGCCAGCAGTTCTCAGGGTTATGGCTACACCTTC
CDR3aa: CASSSQGYGYTF

d_gene: TRBD2
j_gene: TRBJ2-1
abundance: -
v_gene: TRBV9
CDR3nt: TGTGCCAGCAGCGTAACTAGCGGAGATTCCTACAATGAGCAGTTCTTC
CDR3aa: CASSVTSGDSYNEQFF

d_gene: TRBD2
j_gene: TRBJ2-1
abundance: -
v_gene: TRBV4-1
CDR3nt: TGCGCCAGCAGTTTAGCGGGAAGCAGAGAGCAGTTCTTC
CDR3aa: CASSLAGSREQFF

d_gene: -
j_gene: TRBJ2-3
abundance: few
v_gene: TRBV28
CDR3nt: TGTGCCAGCAGTTCCCATTTCGATGGGGTAACAGATACGCAGTATTTT
CDR3aa: CASSSHFDGVTDTQYF